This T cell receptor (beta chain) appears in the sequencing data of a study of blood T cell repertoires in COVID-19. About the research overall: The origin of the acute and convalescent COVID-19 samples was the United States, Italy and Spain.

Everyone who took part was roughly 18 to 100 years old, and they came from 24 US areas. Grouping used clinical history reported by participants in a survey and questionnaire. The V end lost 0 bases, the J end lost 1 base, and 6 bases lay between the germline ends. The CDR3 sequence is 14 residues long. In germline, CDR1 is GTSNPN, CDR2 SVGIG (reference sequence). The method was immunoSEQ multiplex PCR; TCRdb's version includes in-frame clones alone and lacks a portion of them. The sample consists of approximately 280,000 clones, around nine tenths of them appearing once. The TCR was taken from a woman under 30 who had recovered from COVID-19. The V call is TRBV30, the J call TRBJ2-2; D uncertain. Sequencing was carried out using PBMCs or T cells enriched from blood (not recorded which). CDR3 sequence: CAWSVYWNTGELFF. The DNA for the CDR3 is TGTGCCTGGAGTGTGTATTGGAACACCGGGGAGCTGTTTTTT.